This TCR beta chain stems from a study of blood T cells in healthy people across ages (dated by TCRdb to the mid-2010s). With respect to the entire study: In model experiments, template switching captured about one uniquely barcoded TCR beta cDNA molecule for every two T cells. Age-related changes in TCR beta repertoire diversity were measured in the study by deep sequencing normalized with unique cDNA molecular identifiers. The donors were divided into four age groups: young (average around 15 years), middle-aged (about 40), aged (about 60) and long-lived (roughly 82). To avoid experimental bias, donors of different ages were distributed randomly across sequencing lanes. The study analyzed two additional independent replicas of 1 million unique cDNA reads from the same blood draw for two donors, one aged 18 to 30 and one aged 80 or older. The paper as a whole reports these results and caveats: Compared with the aged group, the long-lived group had more naive CD4+ T cells, fewer expanded clones and increased TCR diversity, a pattern suggesting age selection. The percentage of naive T cells measured by flow cytometry correlated strongly with observed TCR beta diversity. Because donor CMV infection status was unknown, age-related changes in expanded clonotypes were potentially confounded. As age increased, observed TCR beta diversity per million T cells dropped in a roughly linear way, and a significant reduction was already evident by age roughly 36. Total diversity estimates from one million sequenced T cells were considered lower bounds and underestimates. Bulk unsorted PBMC profiling prevented conclusive comparison of naive and antigen-experienced compartments.

Of note for this clonotype: There is no known antigen for this receptor. Per-base quality was not reported, and no clone a single base away is much larger than it.

As encoded in the germline V gene, CDR1 is MNHEY while CDR2 is SVGEGT. V gives up 1 base and J gives up 3 bases, and the segment between their germline ends measures 8 bases. The CDR3 runs 14 amino acids, cysteine and phenylalanine included. Left in the record is the CDR3 DNA by itself, 42 bases read in frame from the first base. Systemically healthy Caucasian individuals from Russia, 35 to 40 in total and aged about 6 to 95 years, were included as donors. Ten milliliters of peripheral blood were drawn from each donor into EDTA-treated Vacutainer tubes. Ficoll-Paque density-gradient centrifugation was used to isolate PBMCs, with at least 6 million obtained per sample. Total RNA was extracted from PBMCs with Trizol reagent, with at least 6 micrograms obtained per sample. For every donor, an aliquot of PBMCs went through flow cytometry to measure the percentages of naive CD45RAhigh/CD27high T cells.

The method was 5' RACE. Sequencing took place on an Illumina HiSeq 2500. A second PCR of about 7 to 12 cycles was performed with a sample-barcoded 5' primer and a J-beta primer mix. A unique molecular identifier was introduced onto each TCR beta cDNA molecule by a template-switch 5' adaptor carrying 12 random nucleotides. Each sample yielded at least 2.5 million CDR3-containing paired-end reads. The Mint cDNA synthesis kit, primed by a TRBC-specific oligonucleotide, was used to synthesize first-strand cDNA from all RNA. Following uracil-DNA glycosylase treatment, a first 18-cycle PCR with universal primers M1SS and BC2_uni_R was performed on all cDNA. Regarding the original processing steps: Each sample was normalized by randomly selecting 1 million high-quality reads, each carrying a distinct molecular identifier. Reads with shared molecular identifiers were discarded instead of being binned into consensus sequences. MiTCR, run with a Q25 quality threshold and the strictest error-elimination algorithm, handled CDR3 identification, clonotype clustering and error correction. A nonparametric unseen species model with Euler transformation was used to estimate lower-bound total TCR beta diversity. TCRdb reprocessed the public reads (quality trimming at Q25 with fastp, clone calling with MiXCR) and kept in-frame beta chains. Rows merge per CDR3 protein into single entries with the most common DNA and genes. What appears here as the V and J calls and clone size reflects TCRdb's work, not the paper's. The sample yields 500,000 to 600,000 distinct CDR3 sequences; roughly 29% were counted once. The ten largest clones represent less than 20% of the sample.

The specimen was blood. The clonotype comes from a woman aged 70-85 years in good health. This chain is built from TRBV6-2 or TRBV6-3 and TRBJ2-3, with a tentative D gene TRBD1 over 5 matching bases. The encoded CDR3 is CASSYLTATDTQYF. Here is the DNA: TGTGCCAGCAGTTACTTGACAGCAACAGATACGCAGTATTTT.